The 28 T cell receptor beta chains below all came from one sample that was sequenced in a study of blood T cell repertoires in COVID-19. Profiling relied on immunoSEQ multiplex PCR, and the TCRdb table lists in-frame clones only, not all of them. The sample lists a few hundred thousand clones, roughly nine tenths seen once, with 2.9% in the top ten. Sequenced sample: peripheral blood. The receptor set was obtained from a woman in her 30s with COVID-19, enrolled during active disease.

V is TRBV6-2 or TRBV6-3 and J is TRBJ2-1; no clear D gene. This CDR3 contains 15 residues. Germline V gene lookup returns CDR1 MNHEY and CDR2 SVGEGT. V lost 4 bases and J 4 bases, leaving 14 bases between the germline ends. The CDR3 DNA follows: TGTGCCAGCAGTTCACACCTTACTAAATACAATGAGCAGTTCTTC. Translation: CASSSHLTKYNEQFF.

The CDR3 nucleotides read TGTGCCAGTAGTTCCCCCGGACACCCGGCTAACTATGGCTACACCTTC. It translates to CASSSPGHPANYGYTF. This chain connects TRBV19 to TRBJ1-2; weak D call: TRBD1 (5 bases). Trimming shortened V by 5 bases and J by 0 bases, and 16 bases separated the two germline ends. The CDR3 contains 16 residues. Germline V lookup: CDR1 LNHDA, CDR2 SQIVND (reference sequence).

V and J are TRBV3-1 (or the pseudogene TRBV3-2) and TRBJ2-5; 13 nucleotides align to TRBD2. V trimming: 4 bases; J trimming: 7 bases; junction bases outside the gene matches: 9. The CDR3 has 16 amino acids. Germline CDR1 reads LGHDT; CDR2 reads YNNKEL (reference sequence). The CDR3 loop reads CASSPRTSGSLGTQYF. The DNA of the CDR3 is TGTGCCAGCAGCCCTCGGACTAGCGGGAGTCTAGGGACCCAGTACTTC.

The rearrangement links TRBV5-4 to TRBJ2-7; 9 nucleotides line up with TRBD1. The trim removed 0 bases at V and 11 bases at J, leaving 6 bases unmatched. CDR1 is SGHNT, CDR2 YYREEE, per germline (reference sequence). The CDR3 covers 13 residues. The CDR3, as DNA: TGTGCCAGCAGCTTGGGGGGGGGACAGGGAAAGTACTTC. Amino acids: CASSLGGGQGKYF.

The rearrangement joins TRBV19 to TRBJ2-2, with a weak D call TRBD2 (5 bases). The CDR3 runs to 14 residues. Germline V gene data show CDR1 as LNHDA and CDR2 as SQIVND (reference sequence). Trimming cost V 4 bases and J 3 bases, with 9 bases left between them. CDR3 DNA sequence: TGTGCCAGTAGTAAAGAGGGCTACACCGGGGAGCTGTTTTTT. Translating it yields CASSKEGYTGELFF.

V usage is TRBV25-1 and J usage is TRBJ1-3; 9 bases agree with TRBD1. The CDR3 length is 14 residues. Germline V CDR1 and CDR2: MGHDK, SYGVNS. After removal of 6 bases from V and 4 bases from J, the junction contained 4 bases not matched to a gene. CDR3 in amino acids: CASRDRGSGNTIYF. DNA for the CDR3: TGTGCCAGCAGGGACAGGGGTTCGGGAAACACCATATATTTT.

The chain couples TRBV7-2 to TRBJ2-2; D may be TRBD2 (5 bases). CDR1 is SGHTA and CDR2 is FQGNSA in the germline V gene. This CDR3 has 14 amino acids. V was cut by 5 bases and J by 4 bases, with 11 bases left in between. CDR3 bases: TGTGCCAGCAGCCTCCGCGGGTTCACCGGGGAGCTGTTTTTT. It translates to CASSLRGFTGELFF.

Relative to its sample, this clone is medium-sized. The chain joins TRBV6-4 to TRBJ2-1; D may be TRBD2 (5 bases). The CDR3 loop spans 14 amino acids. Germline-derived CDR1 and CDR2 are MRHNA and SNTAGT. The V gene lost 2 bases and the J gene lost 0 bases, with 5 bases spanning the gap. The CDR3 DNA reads TGTGCCAGCAGTGACGGGAGCTCCTACAATGAGCAGTTCTTC. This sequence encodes CASSDGSSYNEQFF.

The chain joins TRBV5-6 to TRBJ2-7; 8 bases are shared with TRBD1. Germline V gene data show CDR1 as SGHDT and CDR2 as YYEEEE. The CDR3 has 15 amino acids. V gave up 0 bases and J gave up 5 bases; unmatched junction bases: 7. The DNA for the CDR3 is TGTGCCAGCAGCTTGGGGACAGGGTATTTTAACGAGCAGTACTTC. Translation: CASSLGTGYFNEQYF.

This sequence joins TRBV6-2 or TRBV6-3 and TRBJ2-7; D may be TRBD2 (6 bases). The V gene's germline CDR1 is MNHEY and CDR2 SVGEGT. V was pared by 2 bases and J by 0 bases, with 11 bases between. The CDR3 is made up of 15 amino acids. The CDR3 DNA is TGTGCCAGCAGTTACGTAGGAGGGAGCTCCTACGAGCAGTACTTC. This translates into CASSYVGGSSYEQYF.

CDR3 amino acids: CATSPAGGWGNQPQHF. The CDR3, as DNA: TGTGCCACCAGCCCTGCGGGGGGGTGGGGCAATCAGCCCCAGCATTTT. The chain employs TRBV15 and TRBJ1-5, with D possibly matching TRBD1 (5 bases). The CDR3 length is 16 residues. The V and J ends lost 5 bases and 2 bases respectively, with 16 bases between them. Germline CDR1 and CDR2: LNHNV and YYDKDF (reference sequence).

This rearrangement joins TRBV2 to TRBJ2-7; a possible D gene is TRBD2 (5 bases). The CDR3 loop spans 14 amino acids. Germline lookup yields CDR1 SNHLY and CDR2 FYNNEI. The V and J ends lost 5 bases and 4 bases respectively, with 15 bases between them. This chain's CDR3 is CASSTDRGKYEQYF. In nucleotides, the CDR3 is TGTGCCAGCAGTACGGACCGAGGGAAGTACGAGCAGTACTTC.

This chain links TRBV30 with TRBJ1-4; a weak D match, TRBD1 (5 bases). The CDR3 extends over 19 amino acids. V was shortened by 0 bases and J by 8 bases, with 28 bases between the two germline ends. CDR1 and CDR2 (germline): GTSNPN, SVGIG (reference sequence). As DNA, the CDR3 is TGTGCCTGGAGTGTATACGTCCAGGCAGGGAAAGGAAGGGAAGAAAAACTGTTTTTT. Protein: CAWSVYVQAGKGREEKLFF.

CDR3 nucleotides: TGTGCCAGCAGACGCAAGGGGAACTATGGCTACACCTTC. This gives the protein CASRRKGNYGYTF. J is TRBJ1-2 and V is TRBV5-6, with D tentatively TRBD1 (5 bases). There are 13 residues in the CDR3. Trimming pared 5 bases from V and 2 bases from J, leaving 10 bases between. Looked up from germline, CDR1 is SGHDT and CDR2 is YYEEEE.

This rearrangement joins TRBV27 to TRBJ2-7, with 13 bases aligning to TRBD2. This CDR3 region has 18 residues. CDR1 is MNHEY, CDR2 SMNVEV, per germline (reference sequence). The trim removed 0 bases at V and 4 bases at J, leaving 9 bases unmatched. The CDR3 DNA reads TGTGCCAGCAGTTTATCACATACTAGCGGGAGGGCCGCGTACGAGCAGTACTTC. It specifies CASSLSHTSGRAAYEQYF.

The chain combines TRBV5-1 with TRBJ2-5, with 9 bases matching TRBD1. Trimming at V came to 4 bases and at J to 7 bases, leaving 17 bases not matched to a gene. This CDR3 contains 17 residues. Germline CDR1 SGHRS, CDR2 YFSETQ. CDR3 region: CASSQIGQGRFPGTQYF. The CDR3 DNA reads TGCGCCAGCAGCCAAATTGGACAGGGGAGGTTCCCGGGGACCCAGTACTTC.

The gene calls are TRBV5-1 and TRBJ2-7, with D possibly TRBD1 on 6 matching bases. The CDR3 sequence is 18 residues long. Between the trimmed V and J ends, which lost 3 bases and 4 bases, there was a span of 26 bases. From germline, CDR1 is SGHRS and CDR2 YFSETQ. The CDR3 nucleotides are TGCGCCAGCAGCTCGTCTGACAGGTCGCACGGATGGGCTTACGAGCAGTACTTC. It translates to CASSSSDRSHGWAYEQYF. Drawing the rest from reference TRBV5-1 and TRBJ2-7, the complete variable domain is KAGVTQTPRYLIKTRGQQVTLSCSPISGHRSVSWYQQTPGQGLQFLFEYFSETQRNKGNFPGRFSGRQFSNSRSEMNVSTLELGDSALYLCASSSSDRSHGWAYEQYFGPGTRLTVT.

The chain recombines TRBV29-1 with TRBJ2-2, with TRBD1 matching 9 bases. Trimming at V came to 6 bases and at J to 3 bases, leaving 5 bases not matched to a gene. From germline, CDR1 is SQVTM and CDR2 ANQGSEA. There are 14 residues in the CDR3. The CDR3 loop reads CSVGQGFHTGELFF. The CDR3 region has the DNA TGCAGCGTGGGACAGGGCTTCCACACCGGGGAGCTGTTTTTT.

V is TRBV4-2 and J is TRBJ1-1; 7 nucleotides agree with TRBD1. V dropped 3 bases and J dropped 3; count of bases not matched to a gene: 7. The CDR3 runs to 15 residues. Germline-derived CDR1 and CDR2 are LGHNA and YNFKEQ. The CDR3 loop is CASSHLTGQYTEAFF. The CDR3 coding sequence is TGTGCCAGCAGCCACCTGACAGGGCAGTACACTGAAGCTTTCTTT.

The CDR3 DNA is TGTGCCAGCAGTTACGAGCCAGGGGCGCCAACAGATACGCAGTATTTT. Translated: CASSYEPGAPTDTQYF. The V call is TRBV6-5, the J call TRBJ2-3, with D maybe TRBD1 (6 bases). The CDR3 is made up of 16 amino acids. V was cut by 2 bases and J by 3 bases, with 15 bases left in between. CDR1 is MNHEY and CDR2 is SVGAGI in the germline V gene.

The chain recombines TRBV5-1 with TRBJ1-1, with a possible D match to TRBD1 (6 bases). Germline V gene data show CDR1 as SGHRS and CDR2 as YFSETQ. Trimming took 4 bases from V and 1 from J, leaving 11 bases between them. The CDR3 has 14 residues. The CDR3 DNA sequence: TGCGCCAGCAGCCACGGACAGCAGAACACTGAAGCTTTCTTT. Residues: CASSHGQQNTEAFF.

DNA for the CDR3: TGTGCCAGTAGCCGGGGTTGGGGATACAATGAGCAGTTCTTC. It translates to CASSRGWGYNEQFF. This chain connects TRBV19 to TRBJ2-1, with TRBD2 as a possible D gene (5 bases). The CDR3 totals 14 residues. Germline V gene lookup returns CDR1 LNHDA and CDR2 SQIVND (reference sequence). V lost 6 bases and J lost 4, with 13 bases in between.

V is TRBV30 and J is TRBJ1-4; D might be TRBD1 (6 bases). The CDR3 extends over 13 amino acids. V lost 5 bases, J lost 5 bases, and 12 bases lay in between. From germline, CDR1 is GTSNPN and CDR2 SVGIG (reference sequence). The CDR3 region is CAWALGQNEKLFF. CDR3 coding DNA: TGTGCCTGGGCACTCGGACAGAATGAAAAACTGTTTTTT. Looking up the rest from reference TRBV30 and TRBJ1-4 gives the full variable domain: SQTIHQWPATLVQPVGSPLSLECTVEGTSNPNLYWYRQAAGRGLQLLFYSVGIGQISSEVPQNLSASRPQDRQFILSSKKLLLSDSGFYLCAWALGQNEKLFFGSGTQLSVL.

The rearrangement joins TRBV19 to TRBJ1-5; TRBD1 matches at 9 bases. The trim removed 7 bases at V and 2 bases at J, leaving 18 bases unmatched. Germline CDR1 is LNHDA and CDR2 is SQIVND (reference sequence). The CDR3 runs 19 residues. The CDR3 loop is CASTSGTGIFSGGNQPQHF. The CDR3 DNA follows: TGTGCCAGTACCTCCGGGACAGGGATATTCTCCGGGGGCAATCAGCCCCAGCATTTT.

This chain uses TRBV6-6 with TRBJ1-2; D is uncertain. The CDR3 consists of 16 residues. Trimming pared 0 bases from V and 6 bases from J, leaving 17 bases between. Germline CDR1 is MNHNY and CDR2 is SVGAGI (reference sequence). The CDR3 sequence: CASSYSSGLGLNGYTF. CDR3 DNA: TGTGCCAGCAGTTACTCGAGCGGGTTAGGGTTGAATGGCTACACCTTC.

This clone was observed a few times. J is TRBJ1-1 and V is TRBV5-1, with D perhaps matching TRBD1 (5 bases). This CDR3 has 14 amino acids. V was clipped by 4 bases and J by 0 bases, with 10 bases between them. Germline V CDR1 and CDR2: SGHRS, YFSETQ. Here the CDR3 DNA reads TGCGCCAGCAGCGGAGGGACGGTGAACACTGAAGCTTTCTTT. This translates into CASSGGTVNTEAFF.

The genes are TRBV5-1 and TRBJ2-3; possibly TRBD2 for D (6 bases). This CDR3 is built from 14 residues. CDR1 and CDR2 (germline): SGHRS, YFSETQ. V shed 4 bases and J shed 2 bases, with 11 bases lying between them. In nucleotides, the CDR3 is TGCGCCAGCAGCGTCCGGGAGCCCACAGATACGCAGTATTTT. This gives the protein CASSVREPTDTQYF.

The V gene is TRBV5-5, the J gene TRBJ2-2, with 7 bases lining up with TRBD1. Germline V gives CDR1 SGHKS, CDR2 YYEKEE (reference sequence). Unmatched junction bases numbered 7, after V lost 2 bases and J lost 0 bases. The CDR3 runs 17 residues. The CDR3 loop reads CASSLGRGTPNTGELFF. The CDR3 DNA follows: TGTGCCAGCAGCTTAGGCAGGGGGACCCCGAACACCGGGGAGCTGTTTTTT.